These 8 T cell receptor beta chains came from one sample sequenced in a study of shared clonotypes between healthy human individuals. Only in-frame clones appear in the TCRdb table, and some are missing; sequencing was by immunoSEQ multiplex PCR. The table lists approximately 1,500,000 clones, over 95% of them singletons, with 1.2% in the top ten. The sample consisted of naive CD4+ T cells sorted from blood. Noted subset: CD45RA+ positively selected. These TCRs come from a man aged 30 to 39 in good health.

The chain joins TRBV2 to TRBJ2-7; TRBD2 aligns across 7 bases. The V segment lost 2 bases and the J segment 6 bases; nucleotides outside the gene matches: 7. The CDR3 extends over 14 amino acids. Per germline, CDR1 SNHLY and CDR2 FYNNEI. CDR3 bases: TGTGCCAGCAGTGAACTAGCGGAATTGTCCGAGCAGTACTTC. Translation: CASSELAELSEQYF.

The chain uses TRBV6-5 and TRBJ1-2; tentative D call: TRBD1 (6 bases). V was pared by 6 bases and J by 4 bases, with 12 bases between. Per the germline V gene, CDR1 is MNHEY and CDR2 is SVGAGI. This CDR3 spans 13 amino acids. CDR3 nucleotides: TGTGCCAGCAGACGACAGGAGAGCTATGGCTACACCTTC. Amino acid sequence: CASRRQESYGYTF.

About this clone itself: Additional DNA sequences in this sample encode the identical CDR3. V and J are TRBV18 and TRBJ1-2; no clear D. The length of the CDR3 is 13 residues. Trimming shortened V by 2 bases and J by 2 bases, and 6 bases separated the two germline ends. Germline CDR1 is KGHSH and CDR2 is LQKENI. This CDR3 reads CASSPDGNYGYTF. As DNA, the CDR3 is TGTGCCAGCTCACCAGACGGAAACTATGGCTACACCTTC. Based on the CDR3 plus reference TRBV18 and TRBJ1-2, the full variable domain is NAGVMQNPRHLVRRRGQEARLRCSPMKGHSHVYWYRQLPEEGLKFMVYLQKENIIDESGMPKERFSAEFPKEGPSILRIQQVVRGDSAAYFCASSPDGNYGYTFGSGTRLTVV.

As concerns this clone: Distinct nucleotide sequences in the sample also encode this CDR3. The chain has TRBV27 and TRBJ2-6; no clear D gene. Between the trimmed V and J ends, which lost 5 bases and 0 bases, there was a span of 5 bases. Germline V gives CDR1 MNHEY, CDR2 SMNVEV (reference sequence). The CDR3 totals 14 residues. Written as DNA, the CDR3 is TGTGCCAGCAGTAGTCACTCTGGGGCCAACGTCCTGACTTTC. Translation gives CASSSHSGANVLTF.

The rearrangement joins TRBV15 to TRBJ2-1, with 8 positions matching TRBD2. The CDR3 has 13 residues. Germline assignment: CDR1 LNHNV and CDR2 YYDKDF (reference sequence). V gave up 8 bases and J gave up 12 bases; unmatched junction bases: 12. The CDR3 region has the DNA TGTGCCACCGGAGCGGGAGCTTCTTTCGTGCAGTTCTTC. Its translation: CATGAGASFVQFF.

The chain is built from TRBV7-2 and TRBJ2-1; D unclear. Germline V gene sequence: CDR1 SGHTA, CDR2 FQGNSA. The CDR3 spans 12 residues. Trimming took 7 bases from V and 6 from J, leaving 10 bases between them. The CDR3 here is CASTPVGNEQFF. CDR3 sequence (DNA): TGTGCCAGCACCCCCGTAGGCAATGAGCAGTTCTTC.

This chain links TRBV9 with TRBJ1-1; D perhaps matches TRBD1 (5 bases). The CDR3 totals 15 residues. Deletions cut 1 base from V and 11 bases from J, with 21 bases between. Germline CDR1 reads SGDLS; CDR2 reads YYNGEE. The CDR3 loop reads CASSVKDRGSARAFF. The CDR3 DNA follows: TGTGCCAGCAGCGTAAAGGATCGGGGCTCCGCTCGGGCTTTCTTT.

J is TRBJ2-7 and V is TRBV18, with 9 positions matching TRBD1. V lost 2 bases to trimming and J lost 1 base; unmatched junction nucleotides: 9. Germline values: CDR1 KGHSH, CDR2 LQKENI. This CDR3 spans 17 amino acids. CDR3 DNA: TGTGCCAGCTCACCAAAACTGGCCGGGACAGGGTCCTACGAGCAGTACTTC. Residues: CASSPKLAGTGSYEQYF.